The rows below give T cell receptor beta chains drawn from one sample of a study of cytomegalovirus exposure and HLA in healthy donors. Libraries were prepared by immunoSEQ multiplex PCR; TCRdb keeps only in-frame clonotypes and omits some of them. The sample yields roughly 200,000 clones, roughly 74% seen once. What was sequenced was PBMCs. All receptors come from a woman aged 25 to 39 in good health and CMV-seronegative. The CDR3 runs from the conserved cysteine through the conserved F or W. A D gene is named only where the DNA matches it firmly. Clone size is not always given. Where it is, it says once, few, many or a class for expanded clones.

d_call j_call clone_size v_call cdr3_nt cdr3_aa
TRBD2 TRBJ2-1 - TRBV14 TGTGCCAGCAGCAATAACCGGGGGGGAAACAATGAGCAGTTCTTC CASSNNRGGNNEQFF
TRBD2 TRBJ2-6 - TRBV9 TGTGCCAGCACCGTGGGGGGGAACGGGGCCAACGTCCTGACTTTC CASTVGGNGANVLTF
TRBD1 TRBJ1-2 few TRBV7-2 TGTGCCAGCAGCGTCCTGGGGACAGGGGGAATTATAGGGGGCTACACCTTC CASSVLGTGGIIGGYTF
TRBD1 TRBJ1-1 - TRBV7-9 TGTGCCAGCAGCCAAACGACAGGGGTGAACACTGAAGCTTTCTTT CASSQTTGVNTEAFF
- TRBJ2-7 - TRBV2 TGTGCCAGCAAAGTACAGGGCTACGAGCAGTACTTC CASKVQGYEQYF
TRBD2 TRBJ2-7 - TRBV4-3 TGCGCCAGCAGCCAAGAAGGAAGTCGGGGACTAGCGGGGTTCTACGAGCAGTACTTC CASSQEGSRGLAGFYEQYF
- TRBJ1-2 - TRBV29-1 TGCAGCGTTGACAGGGAAGGTGGCTACACCTTC CSVDREGGYTF
- TRBJ1-1 few TRBV6-5 TGTGCCAGCAGCCGGAGATCGGTGGCTGAAGCTTTCTTT CASSRRSVAEAFF
TRBD1 TRBJ1-2 - TRBV5-6 TGTGCCAGCAGCTTTACACCGGGGGACAGGTATGGCTACACCTTC CASSFTPGDRYGYTF
- TRBJ2-7 - TRBV2 TGTGCCTGGACAGTGTCGGGAGGCCCACCCTACGAGCAGTACTTC CAWTVSGGPPYEQYF
- TRBJ2-1 - TRBV2 TGTGCCAGCACTAGGGGACTTGCCTACAATGAGCAGTTCTTC CASTRGLAYNEQFF
- TRBJ2-5 - TRBV2 TGTGCTAGCAGTCTGGGGGCGGTGGAGACCCAGTACTTC CASSLGAVETQYF
TRBD1 TRBJ1-5 - TRBV2 TGTGCCAGCAGTACGAATACCGGGACAGTGGGCAATCAGCCCCAGCATTTT CASSTNTGTVGNQPQHF
TRBD1 TRBJ2-3 - TRBV19 TGTGCCAGTGGGAACAGGGGTTTTACAGATACGCAGTATTTT CASGNRGFTDTQYF
TRBD2 TRBJ2-1 - TRBV5-4 TGTGCCAGCAGCCGGGGACTAGCGGTAACCTACAATGAGCAGTTCTTC CASSRGLAVTYNEQFF
- TRBJ2-7 once TRBV5-1 TGCGCCAGCAGCCCTCAGGGTGTCAGAACCTACGAGCAGTACTTC CASSPQGVRTYEQYF
- TRBJ2-3 - TRBV27 TGTGCCAGCAGTCCGAGTGTGAGCACAGATACGCAGTATTTT CASSPSVSTDTQYF
TRBD1 TRBJ2-7 - TRBV6-1 TGTGCCAGCTCTCTCAACAGGGGCTACGAGCAGTACTTC CASSLNRGYEQYF